The next 22 T cell receptor beta chains were all read from a single sample in a study of T-cell reconstitution after alpha-beta-depleted transplantation in children. During its preparation, the TCRbeta library received unique molecular identifiers. Using its own MiXCR run on the PCR reads, TCRdb lists one record per CDR3 protein. The sample lists a few hundred thousand distinct CDR3 sequences, approximately 10% occurring once. Specimen: peripheral blood, collected 180 days after TCRalphabeta/CD19-depleted stem cell transplant. Receptors were obtained from a male patient aged 2 to 9 who had a stem cell transplant for chronic granulomatous disease, so the T cells may come from the graft donor.

The sample holds many counts of this clonotype. J is TRBJ2-1 and V is TRBV5-6; D remains ambiguous. Between the trimmed V and J ends, which lost 0 bases and 3 bases, there was a span of 7 bases. Germline loops: CDR1 SGHDT, CDR2 YYEEEE. CDR3 length equals 14 residues. CDR3 amino acids: CASSLEDGYNEQFF. For the CDR3, the DNA is TGTGCCAGCAGCTTGGAGGACGGCTACAATGAGCAGTTCTTC.

At least ten counts were recorded for this clonotype. The chain has TRBV5-1 and TRBJ1-4, with TRBD1 matching over 9 bases. From germline, CDR1 is SGHRS and CDR2 YFSETQ. Germline trimming cut 0 bases from V and 4 bases from J; bases unmatched to any gene: 4. The CDR3 runs to 16 residues. The CDR3 here is CASSLVPGQGNEKLFF. CDR3 coding DNA: TGCGCCAGCAGCTTGGTCCCGGGACAGGGTAATGAAAAACTGTTTTTT. The full variable domain, its missing parts supplied by reference TRBV5-1 and TRBJ1-4, is KAGVTQTPRYLIKTRGQQVTLSCSPISGHRSVSWYQQTPGQGLQFLFEYFSETQRNKGNFPGRFSGRQFSNSRSEMNVSTLELGDSALYLCASSLVPGQGNEKLFFGSGTQLSVL.

This chain uses TRBV7-3 with TRBJ2-6; D may be TRBD1 (5 bases). This CDR3 has 18 amino acids. V dropped 2 bases and J dropped 0 bases, with 14 bases sitting between them. The germline V gene encodes CDR1 SGHTA and CDR2 FQGTGA. The CDR3 nucleotides are TGTGCCAGCAGCTTACGTGGGGCAGGGTCCTCTGGGGCCAACGTCCTGACTTTC. It translates to CASSLRGAGSSGANVLTF.

The gene calls are TRBV4-1 and TRBJ2-3; D could derive from TRBD1 or TRBD2 (5 bases each). Germline V gene data show CDR1 as MGHRA and CDR2 as YSYEKL. Trimming removed 2 bases from V and 2 bases from J, with 14 bases in between. The CDR3 consists of 16 residues. CDR3: CASSQPLRGNTDTQYF. As DNA, the CDR3 is TGCGCCAGCAGCCAACCATTACGGGGCAACACAGATACGCAGTATTTT.

This clonotype was counted at least ten times. The V and J genes are TRBV28 and TRBJ1-4; D call uncertain. The CDR3 extends over 14 amino acids. The germline V gene has CDR1 MDHEN and CDR2 SYDVKM. V was clipped by 4 bases and J by 2 bases, with 8 bases between them. Here the CDR3 reads CASSSGGTNEKLFF. The CDR3, as DNA: TGTGCCAGCAGTTCAGGAGGGACTAATGAAAAACTGTTTTTT.

The rearrangement uses TRBV7-9 and TRBJ2-7; 8 bases align to TRBD1. The CDR3 consists of 14 residues. Germline loops: CDR1 SEHNR, CDR2 FQNEAQ (reference sequence). V was clipped by 2 bases and J by 6 bases; unmatched bases: 6. The CDR3 is CASSLPGQASEQYF. CDR3 in DNA: TGTGCCAGCAGCTTACCGGGACAGGCCTCCGAGCAGTACTTC.

Many counts were recorded for this clonotype. This chain uses TRBV2 with TRBJ2-1, with 7 nucleotides matching TRBD2. Germline-derived CDR1 and CDR2 are SNHLY and FYNNEI. The ends lost 3 bases at V and 6 bases at J; junction bases unmatched: 11. The CDR3 length is 16 residues. CDR3 bases: TGTGCCAGCAGTGACTTCGGACTAGGGTCTGGCAATGAGCAGTTCTTC. This codes for CASSDFGLGSGNEQFF.

This clonotype was recorded many times. This chain uses TRBV6-2 or TRBV6-3 with TRBJ2-1, with unresolved D. The germline V gene encodes CDR1 MNHEY and CDR2 SVGEGT. This CDR3 spans 15 amino acids. V lost 6 bases and J lost 0, with 12 bases in between. DNA for the CDR3: TGTGCCAGCAGCCCCCGCGGCCTCTCCTACAATGAGCAGTTCTTC. Residues: CASSPRGLSYNEQFF.

The genes are TRBV11-2 and TRBJ2-2, with D unresolved. Germline assignment: CDR1 SGHAT and CDR2 FQNNGV. V dropped 5 bases and J dropped 4 bases, with 11 bases sitting between them. CDR3 length: 14 amino acids. The CDR3 loop is CASSLLTPTGELFF. The CDR3 DNA reads TGTGCCAGCAGCCTCCTGACCCCCACCGGGGAGCTGTTTTTT.

This clonotype was picked up a small number of times. The chain employs TRBV2 and TRBJ2-7; 11 bases agree with TRBD1. J was trimmed by 0 bases and V by 8 bases; bases with no gene match: 9. Looked up from germline, CDR1 is SNHLY and CDR2 is FYNNEI. CDR3 size: 16 residues. The CDR3: CASEFEGQGVSYEQYF. The CDR3 nucleotides are TGTGCCAGCGAATTCGAGGGACAGGGGGTCTCCTACGAGCAGTACTTC.

Many counts were recorded for this clonotype. This chain links TRBV5-1 with TRBJ2-5, with D perhaps TRBD2 (6 bases). Trimming took 4 bases from V and 2 from J, leaving 12 bases between them. Germline V gene data show CDR1 as SGHRS and CDR2 as YFSETQ. The CDR3 is 14 amino acids. In DNA form, the CDR3 reads TGCGCCAGCAGCGGGCGGGGAGCTCAAGAGACCCAGTACTTC. Translated, it gives CASSGRGAQETQYF.

This clonotype has at least ten counts. This chain links TRBV5-1 with TRBJ1-6, with 10 positions matching TRBD1. With V trimmed by 3 bases and J by 7 bases, 1 base remained unmatched. Germline-derived CDR1 and CDR2 are SGHRS and YFSETQ. The CDR3 sequence is 14 residues long. In DNA, the CDR3 is TGCGCCAGCAGCTGGGGACAGGGGAATTCACCCCTCCACTTT. This sequence encodes CASSWGQGNSPLHF.

Only one count was recorded for this clonotype. This may be a read error, as it is one base from a much larger clone. The chain has TRBV20-1 and TRBJ2-1, with TRBD1 matching 10 bases. V gave up 3 bases and J gave up 9 bases; unmatched junction bases: 11. Germline CDR1 DFQATT, CDR2 SNEGSKA (reference sequence). The CDR3 sequence is 15 residues long. This chain's CDR3 is CSASPWRQGAGEQFF. DNA for the CDR3: TGCAGTGCTAGCCCGTGGCGACAGGGGGCTGGTGAGCAGTTCTTC.

This clonotype was seen ten or more times. The rearrangement joins TRBV11-2 to TRBJ2-1, with 11 nucleotides matching TRBD2. CDR3 length: 20 amino acids. V shed 0 bases, J shed 6 bases, and the junction held 16 bases outside the gene matches. Germline CDR1 is SGHAT and CDR2 is FQNNGV. The CDR3: CASSLDTPASGGPLANEQFF. The CDR3 nucleotides are TGTGCCAGCAGCTTAGATACCCCCGCTAGCGGGGGGCCCTTGGCCAATGAGCAGTTCTTC.

This clonotype was recorded many times. V is TRBV7-9 and J is TRBJ2-3; D unresolved. Germline CDR1 SEHNR, CDR2 FQNEAQ (reference sequence). The CDR3 is 13 amino acids. The V and J ends lost 5 bases and 4 bases respectively, with 10 bases between them. The CDR3 is CASSLNGPDTQYF. CDR3 DNA sequence: TGTGCCAGCAGCCTAAATGGACCAGATACGCAGTATTTT.

The sample holds many counts of this clonotype. The gene calls are TRBV19 and TRBJ1-5, with TRBD1 as a possible D gene (6 bases). Germline-derived CDR1 and CDR2 are LNHDA and SQIVND (reference sequence). V was clipped by 1 base and J by 7 bases, with 14 bases between them. The CDR3 spans 15 residues. This chain's CDR3 is CASSIVTGRRQPQHF. CDR3 nucleotides: TGTGCCAGTAGTATAGTTACAGGGAGGCGACAGCCCCAGCATTTT.

At least ten counts were recorded for this clonotype. The J gene is TRBJ2-2, the V gene TRBV28, with D possibly TRBD2 on 6 matching bases. The V end lost 10 bases, the J end lost 1 base, and 13 bases lay between the germline ends. CDR3 length: 14 amino acids. Germline V lookup: CDR1 MDHEN, CDR2 SYDVKM. The CDR3 nucleotides read TGTGCCACCTTAGGGACTGGGAACACCGGGGAGCTGTTTTTT. Its protein product is CATLGTGNTGELFF.

Ten or more counts support this clonotype. J is TRBJ1-2 and V is TRBV20-1, with 7 bases aligning to TRBD1. The CDR3 covers 14 residues. V shed 1 base and J 4 bases; nucleotides not matched to a gene: 6. Germline V gives CDR1 DFQATT, CDR2 SNEGSKA (reference sequence). This CDR3 reads CSARGAGGGYGYTF. CDR3 coding DNA: TGCAGTGCTAGAGGCGCAGGGGGGGGCTATGGCTACACCTTC.

This clonotype was seen repeatedly, ten times or more. J is TRBJ2-3 and V is TRBV30, with a possible D match to TRBD2 (5 bases). The V end lost 0 bases, the J end lost 0 bases, and 16 bases lay between the germline ends. There are 17 residues in the CDR3. Germline V gives CDR1 GTSNPN, CDR2 SVGIG (reference sequence). DNA for the CDR3: TGTGCCTGGAGTGTAGGGATCGGAGCGGCTAGCACAGATACGCAGTATTTT. Translating it yields CAWSVGIGAASTDTQYF.

This clonotype was found many times. V gene TRBV12-3 or TRBV12-4 combines with J gene TRBJ1-5, with 9 bases identical to TRBD1. The junction had 6 bases not matched to a gene; V was cut back by 7 bases and J by 2 bases. This CDR3 region has 15 residues. CDR3 protein: CASTLGQGGNQPQHF. For the CDR3, the DNA is TGTGCCAGCACCTTGGGACAGGGAGGCAATCAGCCCCAGCATTTT.

This clonotype has a count of ten or more. The chain combines TRBV5-5 with TRBJ1-5; 9 bases are a match to TRBD1. Germline-derived CDR1 and CDR2 are SGHKS and YYEKEE (reference sequence). V trimming: 0 bases; J trimming: 9 bases; junction bases outside the gene matches: 7. The CDR3 is 15 residues long. CDR3 coding DNA: TGTGCCAGCAGCTTGGTGGGACAGGGAGAGGGGCCCCAGCATTTT. This codes for CASSLVGQGEGPQHF.

There are many counts of this clonotype. The chain recombines TRBV18 with TRBJ2-6; no clear D gene. V lost 3 bases and J lost 0, with 18 bases in between. The CDR3 is 19 amino acids. The germline gives CDR1 KGHSH, CDR2 LQKENI. CDR3 coding DNA: TGTGCCAGCTCACCCCGTGTGGGCAGCTACAACTCTGGGGCCAACGTCCTGACTTTC. Encoded protein: CASSPRVGSYNSGANVLTF.